Included here is one T cell receptor beta chain sequence, with context. The Seattle patients, enrolled during active infection, were followed longitudinally. The data derive from a study of blood T cell repertoires in COVID-19. Study-level background: The analysed material was cDNA or gDNA that came from T cells, B-cell-depleted T cells, or PBMCs.

Profiling relied on immunoSEQ multiplex PCR, and the TCRdb table lists in-frame clones only, not all of them. This table has 25,000 to 35,000 clones, roughly 93% appearing once. The CDR3 has 15 amino acids. Germline-derived CDR1 and CDR2 are MDHEN and SYDVKM. After removal of 6 bases from V and 2 bases from J, the junction contained 9 bases not matched to a gene. Sequenced sample: peripheral blood. The chain employs TRBV28 and TRBJ1-1, with 7 nucleotides matching TRBD1. This receptor was obtained from a woman between 65 and 79 years old with COVID-19, enrolled during active disease. DNA of the CDR3: TGTGCCAGCAGGGAGACAGGGCTATATAACACTGAAGCTTTCTTT. This gives the protein CASRETGLYNTEAFF. Supplemented by reference TRBV28 and TRBJ1-1, the full variable domain reads DVKVTQSSRYLVKRTGEKVFLECVQDMDHENMFWYRQDPGLGLRLIYFSYDVKMKEKGDIPEGYSVSREKKERFSLILESASTNQTSMYLCASRETGLYNTEAFFGQGTRLTVV.